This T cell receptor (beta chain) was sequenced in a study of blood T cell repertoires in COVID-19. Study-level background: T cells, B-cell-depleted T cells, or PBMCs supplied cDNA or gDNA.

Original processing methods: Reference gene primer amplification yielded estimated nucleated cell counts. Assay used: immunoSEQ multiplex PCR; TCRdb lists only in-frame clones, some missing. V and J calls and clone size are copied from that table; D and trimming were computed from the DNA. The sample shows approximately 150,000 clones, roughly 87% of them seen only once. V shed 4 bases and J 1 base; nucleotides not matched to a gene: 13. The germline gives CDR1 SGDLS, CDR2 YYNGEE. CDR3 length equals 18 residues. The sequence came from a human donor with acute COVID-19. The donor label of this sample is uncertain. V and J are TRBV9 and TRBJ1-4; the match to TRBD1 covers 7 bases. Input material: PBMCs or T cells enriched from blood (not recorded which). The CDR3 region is CASSPRGQPRLTNEKLFF. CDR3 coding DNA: TGTGCCAGCAGCCCTCGGGGACAGCCGAGGTTAACTAATGAAAAACTGTTTTTT.